Included here is one T cell receptor beta chain sequence, with context. Antigen unknown. The sample comes from a study of a mutant IDH1 vaccine in newly diagnosed glioma. Overall study: The start of vaccination came 4-6 weeks after radiotherapy alone, or with temozolomide cycles. Treated patients were approximately 60% male, about 38% female, mean age 40.4 years. Scheduled at week 35, visit V12 preceded visit V13, held at week 47.

The CDR3 totals 15 residues. The germline gives CDR1 SGHRS, CDR2 YFSETQ. J was trimmed by 5 bases and V by 4 bases; bases with no gene match: 7. Study-wide findings and caveats: Vaccination elicited immune responses in roughly 93% of patients.

Time point described: week 35, safety follow-up. Each dose delivered 300 ug of mutant IDH1 20-mer peptide subcutaneously with imiquimod. Only in-frame clones appear in the TCRdb table, and some are missing; sequencing was by immunoSEQ multiplex PCR. This sample has approximately 47,000 clones, with 70% to 90% found just once. Sequencing was performed on PBMCs, taken from a glioma patient whose treatment included an IDH1 peptide vaccine. The TCR was taken from a woman in her thirties or forties with glioma. V usage is TRBV5-1 and J usage is TRBJ1-1, with 11 positions matching TRBD1. CDR3 amino acids: CASSPPGQGGTEAFF. CDR3 bases: TGCGCCAGCAGCCCCCCGGGACAGGGGGGAACTGAAGCTTTCTTT.